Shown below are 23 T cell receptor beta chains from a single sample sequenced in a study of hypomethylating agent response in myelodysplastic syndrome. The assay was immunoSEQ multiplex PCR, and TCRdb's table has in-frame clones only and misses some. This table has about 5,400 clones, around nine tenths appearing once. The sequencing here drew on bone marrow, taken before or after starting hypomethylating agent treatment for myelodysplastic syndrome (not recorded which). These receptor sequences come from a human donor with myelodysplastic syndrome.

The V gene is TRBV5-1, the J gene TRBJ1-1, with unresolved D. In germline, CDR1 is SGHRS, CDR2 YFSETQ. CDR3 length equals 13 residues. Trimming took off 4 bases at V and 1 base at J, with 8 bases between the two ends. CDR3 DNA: TGCGCCAGCAGCAGGCAACCGAACACTGAAGCTTTCTTT. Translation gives CASSRQPNTEAFF.

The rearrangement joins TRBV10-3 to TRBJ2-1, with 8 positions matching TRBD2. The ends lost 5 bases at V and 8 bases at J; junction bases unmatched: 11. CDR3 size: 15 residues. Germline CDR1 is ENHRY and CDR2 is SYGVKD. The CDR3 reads CAISTRAGAGDEQFF. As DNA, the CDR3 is TGTGCCATCAGTACCCGAGCGGGGGCCGGCGATGAGCAGTTCTTC.

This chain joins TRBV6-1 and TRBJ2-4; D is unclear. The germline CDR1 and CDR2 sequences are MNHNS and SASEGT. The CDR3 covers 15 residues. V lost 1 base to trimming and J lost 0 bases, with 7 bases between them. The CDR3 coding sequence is TGTGCCAGCAGTGAAGGGGTGTTAGCCAAAAACATTCAGTACTTC. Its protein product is CASSEGVLAKNIQYF.

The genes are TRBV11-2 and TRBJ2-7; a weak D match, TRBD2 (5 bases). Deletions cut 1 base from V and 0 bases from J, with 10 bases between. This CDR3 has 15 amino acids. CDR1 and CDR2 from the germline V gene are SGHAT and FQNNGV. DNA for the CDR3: TGTGCCAGCAGCTTAGCCAGCGGCGCCTCCTACGAGCAGTACTTC. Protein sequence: CASSLASGASYEQYF.

DNA for the CDR3: TGTGCCAGCAGTGAGGACAGGGTACCCCCCTACGAGCAGTACGTC. Protein sequence: CASSEDRVPPYEQYV. The rearrangement uses TRBV25-1 and TRBJ2-7, with TRBD1 identical over 8 bases. Per germline, CDR1 MGHDK and CDR2 SYGVNS. The CDR3 runs 15 residues. J lost 2 bases, V lost 3 bases, and 6 bases had no gene match.

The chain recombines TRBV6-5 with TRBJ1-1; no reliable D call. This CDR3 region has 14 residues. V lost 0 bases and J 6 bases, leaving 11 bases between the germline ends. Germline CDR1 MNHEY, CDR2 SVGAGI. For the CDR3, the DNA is TGTGCCAGCAGTTACTCGGAGGGAGTGGCTGAAGCTTTCTTT. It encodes CASSYSEGVAEAFF.

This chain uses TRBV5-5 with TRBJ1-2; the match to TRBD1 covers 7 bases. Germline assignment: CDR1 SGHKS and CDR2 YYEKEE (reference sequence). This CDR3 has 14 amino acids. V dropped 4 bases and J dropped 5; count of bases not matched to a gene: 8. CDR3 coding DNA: TGTGCCAGCAGCACCGGGACAGAAGTTTATGGCTACACCTTC. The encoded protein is CASSTGTEVYGYTF.

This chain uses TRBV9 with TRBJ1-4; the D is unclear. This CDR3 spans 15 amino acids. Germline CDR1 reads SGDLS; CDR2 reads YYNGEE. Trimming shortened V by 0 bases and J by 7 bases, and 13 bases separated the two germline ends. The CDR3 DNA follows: TGTGCCAGCAGCGTAGAGGGTAAAGCCGGTGAAAAACTGTTTTTT. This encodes CASSVEGKAGEKLFF.

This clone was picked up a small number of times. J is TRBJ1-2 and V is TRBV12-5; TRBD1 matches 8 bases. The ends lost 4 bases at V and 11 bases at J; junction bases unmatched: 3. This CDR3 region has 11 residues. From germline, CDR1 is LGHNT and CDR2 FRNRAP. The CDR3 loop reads CASGSDREYTF. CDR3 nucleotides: TGTGCTAGTGGTTCGGACAGGGAGTACACCTTC.

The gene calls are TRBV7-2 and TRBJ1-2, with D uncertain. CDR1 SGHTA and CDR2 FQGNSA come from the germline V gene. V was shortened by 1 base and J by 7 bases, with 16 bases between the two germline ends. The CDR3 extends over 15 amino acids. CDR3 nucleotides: TGTGCCAGCAGCTTAGTAGTCGGCCATGAAGGTGGCTACACCTTC. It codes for CASSLVVGHEGGYTF.

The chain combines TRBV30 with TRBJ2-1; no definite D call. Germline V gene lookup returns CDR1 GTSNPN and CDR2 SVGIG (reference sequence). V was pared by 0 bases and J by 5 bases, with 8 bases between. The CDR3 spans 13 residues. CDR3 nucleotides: TGTGCCTGGAGTGTAGCAAGGAACAATGAGCAGTTCTTC. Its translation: CAWSVARNNEQFF. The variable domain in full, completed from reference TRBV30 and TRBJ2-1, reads SQTIHQWPATLVQPVGSPLSLECTVEGTSNPNLYWYRQAAGRGLQLLFYSVGIGQISSEVPQNLSASRPQDRQFILSSKKLLLSDSGFYLCAWSVARNNEQFFGPGTRLTVL.

The CDR3 nucleotides read TGTGCCAGCAGCGCGGCTGGAGGGACTGAAGCTTTCTTT. Its protein is CASSAAGGTEAFF. The rearrangement joins TRBV9 to TRBJ1-1; D gene unclear. Between the trimmed V and J ends, which lost 3 bases and 5 bases, there was a span of 11 bases. The CDR3 totals 13 residues. Germline values: CDR1 SGDLS, CDR2 YYNGEE.

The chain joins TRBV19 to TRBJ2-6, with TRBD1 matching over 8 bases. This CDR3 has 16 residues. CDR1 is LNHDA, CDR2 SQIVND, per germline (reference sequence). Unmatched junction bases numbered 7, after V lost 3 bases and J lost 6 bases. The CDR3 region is CASSIRQGIQANVLTF. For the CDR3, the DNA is TGTGCCAGTAGTATTCGACAGGGGATCCAGGCCAACGTCCTGACTTTC. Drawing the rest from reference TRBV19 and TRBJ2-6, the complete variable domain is DGGITQSPKYLFRKEGQNVTLSCEQNLNHDAMYWYRQDPGQGLRLIYYSQIVNDFQKGDIAEGYSVSREKKESFPLTVTSAQKNPTAFYLCASSIRQGIQANVLTFGAGSRLTVL.

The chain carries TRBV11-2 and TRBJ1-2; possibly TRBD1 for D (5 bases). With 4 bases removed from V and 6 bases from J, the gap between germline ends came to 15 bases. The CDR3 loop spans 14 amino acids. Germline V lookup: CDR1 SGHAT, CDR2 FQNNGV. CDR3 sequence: CASSWAGRLDGYTF. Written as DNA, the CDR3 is TGTGCCAGCAGCTGGGCAGGGCGTTTGGATGGCTACACCTTC.

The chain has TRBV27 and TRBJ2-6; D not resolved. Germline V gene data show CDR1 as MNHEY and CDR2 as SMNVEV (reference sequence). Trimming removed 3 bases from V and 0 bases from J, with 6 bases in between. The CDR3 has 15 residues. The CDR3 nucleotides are TGTGCCAGCAGTTTGTCAACCTCTGGGGCCAACGTCCTGACTTTC. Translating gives CASSLSTSGANVLTF.

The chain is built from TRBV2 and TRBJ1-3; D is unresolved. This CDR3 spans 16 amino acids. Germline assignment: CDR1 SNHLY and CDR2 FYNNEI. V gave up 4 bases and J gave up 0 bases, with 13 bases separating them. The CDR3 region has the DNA TGTGCCAGCAGTGCAAGGCAGTCTGACTCTGGAAACACCATATATTTT. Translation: CASSARQSDSGNTIYF.

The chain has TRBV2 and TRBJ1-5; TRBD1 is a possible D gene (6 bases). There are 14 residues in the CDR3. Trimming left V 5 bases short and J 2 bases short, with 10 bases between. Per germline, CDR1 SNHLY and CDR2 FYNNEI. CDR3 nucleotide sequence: TGTGCCAGCAGTAAGGACAGCCGCAATCAGCCCCAGCATTTT. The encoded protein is CASSKDSRNQPQHF.

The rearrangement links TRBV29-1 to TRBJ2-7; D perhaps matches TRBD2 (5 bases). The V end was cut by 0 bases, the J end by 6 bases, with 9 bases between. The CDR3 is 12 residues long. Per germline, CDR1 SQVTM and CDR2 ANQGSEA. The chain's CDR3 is CSVEDLRGEQYF. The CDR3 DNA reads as TGCAGCGTTGAAGATCTCCGGGGCGAGCAGTACTTC.

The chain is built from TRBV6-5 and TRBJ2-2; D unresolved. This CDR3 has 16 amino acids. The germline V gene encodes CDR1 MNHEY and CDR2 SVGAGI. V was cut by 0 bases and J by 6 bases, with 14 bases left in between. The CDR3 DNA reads TGTGCCAGCAGTTACTCTGACCAGGCCTCCCCCGGGGAGCTGTTTTTT. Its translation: CASSYSDQASPGELFF.

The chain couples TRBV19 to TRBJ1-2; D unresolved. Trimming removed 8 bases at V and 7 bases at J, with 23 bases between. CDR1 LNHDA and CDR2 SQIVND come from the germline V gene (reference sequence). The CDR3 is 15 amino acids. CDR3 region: CASAETNPSLGGYTF. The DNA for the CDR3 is TGTGCCAGTGCAGAAACCAACCCTTCGTTAGGTGGCTACACCTTC.

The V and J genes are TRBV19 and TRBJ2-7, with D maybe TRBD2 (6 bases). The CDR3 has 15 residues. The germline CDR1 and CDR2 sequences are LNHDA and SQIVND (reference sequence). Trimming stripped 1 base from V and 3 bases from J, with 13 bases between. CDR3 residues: CASSIGRGRFYEQYF. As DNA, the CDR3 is TGTGCCAGTAGTATAGGGAGGGGTAGATTCTACGAGCAGTACTTC.

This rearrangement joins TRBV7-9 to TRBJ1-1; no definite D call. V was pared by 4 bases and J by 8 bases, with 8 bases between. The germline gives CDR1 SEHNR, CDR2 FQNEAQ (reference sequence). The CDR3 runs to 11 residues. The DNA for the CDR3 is TGTGCCAGCAGCTCGACCCACGAAGCTTTCTTT. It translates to CASSSTHEAFF.

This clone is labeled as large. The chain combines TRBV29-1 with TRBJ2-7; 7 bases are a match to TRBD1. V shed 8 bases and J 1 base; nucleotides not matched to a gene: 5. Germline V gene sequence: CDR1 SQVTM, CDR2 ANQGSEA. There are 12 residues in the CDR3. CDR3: CSLETGSYEQYV. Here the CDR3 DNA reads TGCAGCCTGGAGACAGGGTCCTACGAGCAGTACGTC.